A selection of T cell receptor beta chains follows, all from one sample in a study of T cell changes during pregnancy in multiple sclerosis. Sequencing used immunoSEQ multiplex PCR; TCRdb keeps in-frame clones, though not all of them. Of 80,000 to 130,000 clones in the sample, 94% were seen once. This sample comprised peripheral blood, obtained before pregnancy. Receptors were obtained from a female donor with multiple sclerosis, enrolled in a pregnancy study. Both conserved end residues are part of each CDR3. The D gene is left open where the match is weak. The size entry is marked missing in some rows and otherwise reads once, few, many or a size class.

j_gene | abundance | d_gene | v_gene | CDR3nt | CDR3aa
TRBJ1-1 | . | . | TRBV27 | TGTGCCAGCAGTCCCAGAGGGGGGAACACTGAAGCTTTCTTT | CASSPRGGNTEAFF
TRBJ2-1 | . | . | TRBV28 | TGTGCCAGCACCCCCGGAGGGGCCTACAATGAGCAGTTCTTC | CASTPGGAYNEQFF
TRBJ2-1 | once | . | TRBV7-2 | TGTGCCAGCAGCCAGGGGGGAAGGTCCTACAATGAGCAGTTCTTC | CASSQGGRSYNEQFF
TRBJ1-3 | . | . | TRBV7-3 | TGTGCCAGCAGCCCAGGCCCCTCTGGAAACACCATATATTTT | CASSPGPSGNTIYF
TRBJ2-1 | once | TRBD2 | TRBV10-3 | TGTGCCATCAGTGAAGGGCTAGCGGGCAATGAGCAGTTCTTC | CAISEGLAGNEQFF
TRBJ2-7 | . | TRBD2 | TRBV9 | TGTGCCAGCAGCCCCCGGACTAGCGGGAGTCACGAGCAGTACTTC | CASSPRTSGSHEQYF
TRBJ1-1 | few | . | TRBV19 | TGTGCCAGTAGCACAAACGGGGGTTACACTGAAGCTTTCTTT | CASSTNGGYTEAFF
TRBJ1-3 | . | . | TRBV4-3 | TGCGCCAGCAGCCCCCGGTTCTTCGGGGGGGACCTCTCTGGAAACACCATATATTTT | CASSPRFFGGDLSGNTIYF
TRBJ2-4 | . | . | TRBV11-2 | TGTGCCAGCAGCCTCCTAGCCGGAGAAGGCATTCAGTACTTC | CASSLLAGEGIQYF
TRBJ2-7 | . | . | TRBV7-7 | TGTGCCAGCTCCCGGAGTCCCCATTTAGAGCAGTACTTC | CASSRSPHLEQYF
TRBJ2-7 | . | TRBD2 | TRBV7-9 | TGTGCCAGCAGTTTAGCGGGAGACCTCTCCGAGCAGTACTTC | CASSLAGDLSEQYF
TRBJ1-1 | . | . | TRBV4-2 | TGTGCCAGCAGCCAAGATGGTCGGGGTTCGAACACTGAAGCTTTCTTT | CASSQDGRGSNTEAFF
TRBJ1-2 | . | TRBD1 | TRBV29-1 | TGCAGCGGATGGACAGGGGCTAGCTATGGCTACACCTTC | CSGWTGASYGYTF